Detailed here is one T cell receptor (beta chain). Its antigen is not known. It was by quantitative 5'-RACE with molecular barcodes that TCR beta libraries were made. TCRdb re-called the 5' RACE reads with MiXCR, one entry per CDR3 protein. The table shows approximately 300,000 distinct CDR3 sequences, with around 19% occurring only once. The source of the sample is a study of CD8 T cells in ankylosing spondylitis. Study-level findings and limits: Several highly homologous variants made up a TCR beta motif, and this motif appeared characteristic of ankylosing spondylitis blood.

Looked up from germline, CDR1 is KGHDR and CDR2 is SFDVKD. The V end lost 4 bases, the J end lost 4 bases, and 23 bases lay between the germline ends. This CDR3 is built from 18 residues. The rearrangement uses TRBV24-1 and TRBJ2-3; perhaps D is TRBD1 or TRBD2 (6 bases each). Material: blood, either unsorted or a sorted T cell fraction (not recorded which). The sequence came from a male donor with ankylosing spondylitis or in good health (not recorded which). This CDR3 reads CATSDARGPTLGSDTQYF. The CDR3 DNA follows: TGTGCCACCAGTGACGCCCGGGGGCCCACCCTCGGCTCAGATACGCAGTATTTT.